The clone carrying this TCR beta chain has a count of ten or more. TCR beta CDR3 region amplification was performed from RNA transcripts. Using the HTBI primer set, a first-round RT-PCR was run on the TCR CDR3. TCRdb re-called the multiplex PCR reads through MiXCR, storing one row per CDR3 protein. The repertoire has roughly 400,000 distinct CDR3 sequences, over 11% of them found once; the top ten carry around 27%. This sample is part of a study of T cells in Graves' hyperthyroidism and ophthalmopathy. The germline V and J ends were trimmed by 7 bases and 7 bases, with 16 bases remaining between them. Germline values: CDR1 SNHLY, CDR2 FYNNEI. The CDR3 contains 13 residues.

This receptor was identified in a man over 45 with Graves' ophthalmopathy. Sequencing input: blood. The chain uses TRBV2 and TRBJ2-5; D possibly uses TRBD1 or TRBD2 (5 bases each). The CDR3 spells CASKVEGRATQYF. In DNA form, the CDR3 reads TGTGCCAGCAAAGTCGAGGGACGAGCGACCCAGTACTTC.